A selection of T cell receptor beta chains follows, all from one sample in a study of graft-versus-host responses after intestinal transplantation. Here immunoSEQ multiplex PCR was the method, and the copy in TCRdb shows in-frame clones only, minus some. The sample holds about 99,000 clones, under 95% seen once. These receptors are not linked to any known antigen. This material consisted of unstimulated CD8+ T cells sorted from spleen or lymph node cells, taken before intestinal transplant. The source of these receptors is a human donor who received an intestinal transplant. CDR3s leave out the opening cysteine and the closing phenylalanine or tryptophan. D genes are given only for firm matches.

V	D	J	CDR3
TRBV6-4	-	TRBJ1-1	ASRGGETNTEAF
TRBV6-5	-	TRBJ2-1	ASRVRGQF
TRBV13	-	TRBJ1-6	ASSSTLGGPSPLH
TRBV4-1	-	TRBJ2-2	ASSQLGPGELF
TRBV12-5	-	TRBJ1-4	ASGSPLSEKLF
TRBV12-5	-	TRBJ1-2	ASARSDSYGYT
TRBV19	-	TRBJ1-2	ASSPLAVYGYT
TRBV5-4	-	TRBJ2-3	ASSFSGGLTDTQY
TRBV18	-	TRBJ1-2	ASSSDTNEMGYT
TRBV6-1	-	TRBJ2-6	ASSGGGTGANVLT
TRBV6-1	TRBD2	TRBJ2-5	ASSDWTSEYRETQY
TRBV7-2	-	TRBJ2-5	ASSLTTATNSFETQY
TRBV29-1	-	TRBJ2-7	SVEQDYEQY
TRBV5-6	-	TRBJ1-2	ASSLGVDGYT
TRBV7-9	-	TRBJ1-3	ASSLAGVSSGNTIY
TRBV5-4	TRBD2	TRBJ2-7	ASSPSGGSEQY
TRBV6-1	TRBD2	TRBJ2-1	ASSSFGTSSEQF
TRBV27	TRBD1	TRBJ2-2	ASSIRDRAPGELF
TRBV14	-	TRBJ1-2	ASSQVGGRGGYT
TRBV28	-	TRBJ2-1	ASSPRGGQDEQF
TRBV2	TRBD1	TRBJ2-7	ASSPGTGVVEQY
TRBV14	TRBD1	TRBJ1-3	ASSPAGGGGNTIY
TRBV19	TRBD1	TRBJ1-5	ASSIVIGTGRQPQH
TRBV4-1	TRBD2	TRBJ2-7	ASSQGRGDSYEQY
TRBV27	-	TRBJ2-7	ASSPPPPGEQY
TRBV6-6	TRBD2	TRBJ2-7	ASSPSGGAEQY
TRBV18	TRBD2	TRBJ2-1	ASSLSGGDYNEQF
TRBV18	-	TRBJ2-1	ASSTGNEQF
TRBV6-1	TRBD2	TRBJ2-1	ASSDGGNSLLYNEQF
TRBV19	-	TRBJ2-1	ASSIGTF
TRBV19	-	TRBJ1-5	ASSISWGVNQPQH
TRBV30	-	TRBJ2-7	AWNRDCHKVEQY
TRBV7-3	-	TRBJ1-1	ASSYGNTEAF
TRBV7-8	TRBD2	TRBJ2-3	ASISTSAYSTDTQY
TRBV14	-	TRBJ2-1	ASSQTSYEQF
TRBV7-3	-	TRBJ2-2	ASSPPEGESNTGELF
TRBV9	TRBD2	TRBJ2-3	ASSGERGTDTQY